One sample yielded the 7 T cell receptor beta chains listed below, sequenced in a study of blood T cell repertoires in COVID-19. Method: immunoSEQ multiplex PCR; TCRdb's copy keeps in-frame clones and lacks some. The sample holds around 58,000 clones, 88% seen once. Sequencing was performed on PBMCs or T cells enriched from blood (not recorded which). These receptors were taken from a woman between 40 and 55 years old who had recovered from COVID-19.

V usage is TRBV2 and J usage is TRBJ1-2, with 7 bases fitting TRBD1. CDR3 length equals 14 residues. J lost 8 bases, V lost 6 bases, and 12 bases had no gene match. Per the germline V gene, CDR1 is SNHLY and CDR2 is FYNNEI. The CDR3 protein is CASRGQGGNIGYTF. The CDR3 DNA follows: TGTGCCAGCAGAGGACAAGGGGGCAATATAGGCTACACCTTC.

The chain is built from TRBV3-1 (or the pseudogene TRBV3-2) and TRBJ2-5, with 12 bases identical to TRBD2. CDR1 is LGHDT and CDR2 is YNNKEL in the germline V gene (reference sequence). CDR3 length: 19 residues. The V and J ends lost 5 bases and 3 bases, in that order; junction bases with no gene match: 16. CDR3 in amino acids: CASSARSALLAGGKETQYF. CDR3 bases: TGTGCCAGCAGCGCCCGGAGCGCTTTACTAGCGGGGGGAAAAGAGACCCAGTACTTC.

The chain recombines TRBV6-5 with TRBJ1-2; perhaps TRBD1 as D (5 bases). Germline CDR1 MNHEY, CDR2 SVGAGI. The CDR3 contains 13 residues. Trimming took 5 bases from V and 7 from J, leaving 14 bases between them. CDR3 nucleotides: TGTGCCAGCAGTACGTACAGGAAGGGTGGCTACACCTTC. It yields the protein CASSTYRKGGYTF.

The chain uses TRBV12-5 and TRBJ2-5, with 9 bases identical to TRBD1. The CDR3 loop spans 18 amino acids. Germline CDR1 LGHNT, CDR2 FRNRAP. J gave up 4 bases and V 2 bases, and 14 bases lay outside the gene matches. CDR3 region: CASGLILTGTGLLETQYF. The CDR3 region has the DNA TGTGCTAGTGGTTTGATCCTAACCGGGACAGGGCTGTTAGAGACCCAGTACTTC. Full variable domain (outside the CDR3, taken from reference TRBV12-5 and TRBJ2-5): DARVTQTPRHKVTEMGQEVTMRCQPILGHNTVFWYRQTMMQGLELLAYFRNRAPLDDSGMPKDRFSAEMPDATLATLKIQPSEPRDSAVYFCASGLILTGTGLLETQYFGPGTRLLVL.

This sequence joins TRBV5-1 and TRBJ2-3; TRBD2 might be the D (5 bases). This CDR3 is 15 amino acids long. The germline gives CDR1 SGHRS, CDR2 YFSETQ. Trimming took off 7 bases at V and 2 bases at J, with 17 bases between the two ends. The CDR3 loop reads CASLHGELITDTQYF. CDR3 coding DNA: TGCGCCAGCCTCCACGGGGAGCTCATCACAGATACGCAGTATTTT.

J is TRBJ1-2 and V is TRBV27; maybe TRBD1 (6 bases). CDR1 and CDR2 from the germline V gene are MNHEY and SMNVEV (reference sequence). CDR3 length: 16 residues. Trimming took off 3 bases at V and 4 bases at J, with 18 bases between the two ends. The CDR3 DNA follows: TGTGCCAGCAGTTTCTCTCTAGGGGGGGTCTTCTATGGCTACACCTTC. This sequence encodes CASSFSLGGVFYGYTF.

V usage is TRBV11-2 and J usage is TRBJ2-1, with D possibly being TRBD2 (6 bases). Trimming removed 2 bases at V and 4 bases at J, with 9 bases between. Germline lookup yields CDR1 SGHAT and CDR2 FQNNGV. The CDR3 contains 14 residues. As DNA, the CDR3 is TGTGCCAGCAGCTTACGGGGGACGTACAATGAGCAGTTCTTC. It codes for CASSLRGTYNEQFF.